The clone carrying this TCR beta chain was seen many times. With V trimmed by 4 bases and J by 4 bases, 7 bases remained unmatched. CDR1 and CDR2 (germline): WSHSY, SAAADI. The CDR3 length is 14 residues. The data belong to a study of T cells in Graves' hyperthyroidism and ophthalmopathy. The source material, RNA transcripts, was used to amplify TCR beta CDR3 regions. TCR CDR3 regions were first amplified by RT-PCR with HTBI primers. TCRdb re-called the multiplex PCR reads with MiXCR, one entry per CDR3 protein. The sample shows about 400,000 distinct CDR3 sequences, under 15% of them seen only once. Each patient was aged 18 to 65 and had newly diagnosed hyperthyroidism of under 2 months' duration. Each diagnosis drew on symptoms, thyroxine, TRAb, thyroid ultrasound and orbital computed tomography findings.

The receptor was derived from a woman aged 25 to 45 with Graves' hyperthyroidism. This chain connects TRBV10-2 to TRBJ2-7; 7 nucleotides align to TRBD1. The sequenced sample was blood. CDR3 sequence: CASSVDRELYEQYF. CDR3 sequence (DNA): TGCGCCAGCAGTGTAGACAGGGAATTGTACGAGCAGTACTTC.